This TCR beta chain was recorded in a study of T cell clusters in autoimmune cytopenias. CDR1 MNHEY and CDR2 SMNVEV come from the germline V gene (reference sequence). The CDR3 covers 14 residues. TRB was amplified from roughly 250 ng of peripheral blood genomic DNA per sample. Overall study results and limits: A dominant lymphoma-associated repertoire apparently masked the cluster-lack signature in secondary cytopenia versus chronic lymphocytic leukemia. Functional roles of the in silico T cell clusters still await experimental validation. Clustering suggested that physiological T cell clusters were missing in primary autoimmune cytopenia patients.

This clonotype is labeled medium-sized based on frequency. Antigen: not known. TRB rearrangements were amplified by touch-down multiplex PCR with mixed TRB-A/B primers. With the multiplex PCR reads reprocessed, TCRdb shows one record per CDR3 protein and no DNA. The repertoire table contains about 580 distinct CDR3 sequences. The J gene is TRBJ1-4, the V gene TRBV27; TCRdb names TRBD1, which stays unverified in the absence of DNA. The clonotype originates from a human donor with an autoimmune cytopenia or autoimmune hepatitis (not recorded which). The sequenced sample consisted of peripheral blood. The CDR3 region is CASRLQGLHEKLFF.